One and the same sample provided the 9 T cell receptor beta chains below, sequenced in a study of blood T cell repertoires in COVID-19 (dated by TCRdb to 2019 to 2021). The receptor library was made with the immunoSEQ multiplex PCR assay. The immuneACCESS repertoire file appears here via TCRdb, limited to in-frame rearrangements. These files lack a portion of the clones; in checked studies, under half of the deficit traces to unresolved V genes, and the cause of the others is not known. This sample lists around 40,000 clones; around 86% were detected once. The top ten clonotypes cover under 30% of the sample. The sequencing input was peripheral blood. These receptors were obtained from a middle-aged man with active or convalescent COVID-19.

The J gene is TRBJ2-5, the V gene TRBV25-1; 9 bases map to TRBD2. Germline CDR1 is MGHDK and CDR2 is SYGVNS. Unmatched junction bases numbered 5, after V lost 7 bases and J lost 2 bases. The length of the CDR3 is 14 residues. CDR3 in DNA: TGTGCCAGCACGCTAGCGGGGAAACAAGAGACCCAGTACTTC. This codes for CASTLAGKQETQYF.

V usage is TRBV9 and J usage is TRBJ2-5; TRBD2 matches 8 bases. This CDR3 has 15 residues. The germline CDR1 and CDR2 sequences are SGDLS and YYNGEE. J lost 2 bases, V lost 4 bases, and 7 bases had no gene match. The chain's CDR3 is CASSKIAGPQETQYF. CDR3 nucleotides: TGTGCCAGCAGCAAGATAGCGGGACCTCAAGAGACCCAGTACTTC.

The chain couples TRBV25-1 to TRBJ2-3; D unresolved. This CDR3 is built from 14 residues. Germline CDR1 is MGHDK and CDR2 is SYGVNS. The V gene lost 1 base and the J gene lost 2 bases, with 7 bases spanning the gap. The CDR3 DNA reads as TGTGCCAGCAGTGAATTTGGCTTCACAGATACGCAGTATTTT. Its protein product is CASSEFGFTDTQYF.

In DNA, the CDR3 is TGCGCCAGCAGCTTGGACCAGGGGACCTTTAACTATGGCTACACCTTC. It yields the protein CASSLDQGTFNYGYTF. The chain couples TRBV5-1 to TRBJ1-2; maybe TRBD1 (6 bases). V was clipped by 0 bases and J by 1 base, with 13 bases between them. CDR3 length equals 16 residues. Germline V gene data show CDR1 as SGHRS and CDR2 as YFSETQ.

This clone appeared a few times. This chain uses TRBV27 with TRBJ2-3; possibly TRBD2 for D (6 bases). V dropped 1 base and J dropped 1 base, with 9 bases sitting between them. Germline loops: CDR1 MNHEY, CDR2 SMNVEV (reference sequence). The length of the CDR3 is 15 residues. CDR3 coding DNA: TGTGCCAGCAGTTTATACGGGGGAGGCACAGATACGCAGTATTTT. Residues: CASSLYGGGTDTQYF.

CDR3 in DNA: TGTGCCAGCAGCTTGGGAGCGCAGCCCCAGCATTTT. Translating gives CASSLGAQPQHF. The rearrangement links TRBV5-6 to TRBJ1-5; D is ambiguous. Germline V CDR1 and CDR2: SGHDT, YYEEEE. The CDR3 is 12 residues long. The V end lost 0 bases, the J end lost 7 bases, and 5 bases lay between the germline ends. The complete variable domain, with remaining parts taken from reference TRBV5-6 and TRBJ1-5, reads DAGVTQSPTHLIKTRGQQVTLRCSPKSGHDTVSWYQQALGQGPQFIFQYYEEEERQRGNFPDRFSGHQFPNYSSELNVNALLLGDSALYLCASSLGAQPQHFGDGTRLSIL.

The chain is built from TRBV28 and TRBJ1-2, with D maybe TRBD1 (6 bases). V lost 7 bases to trimming and J lost 12 bases, with 18 bases between them. There are 12 residues in the CDR3. CDR1 is MDHEN, CDR2 SYDVKM, per germline. The CDR3 sequence: CASTDGGPTDTF. Here the CDR3 DNA reads TGTGCCAGCACCGACGGGGGGCCGACTGACACCTTC.

The chain is built from TRBV7-2 and TRBJ1-2; D call uncertain. Germline V gene sequence: CDR1 SGHTA, CDR2 FQGNSA. The CDR3 totals 12 residues. V was shortened by 1 base and J by 3 bases, with 3 bases between the two germline ends. CDR3 DNA: TGTGCCAGCAGCTTAGTAGACTATGGCTACACCTTC. Amino acid sequence: CASSLVDYGYTF. Based on the CDR3 plus reference TRBV7-2 and TRBJ1-2, the full variable domain is GAGVSQSPSNKVTEKGKDVELRCDPISGHTALYWYRQSLGQGLEFLIYFQGNSAPDKSGLPSDRFSAERTGGSVSTLTIQRTQQEDSAVYLCASSLVDYGYTFGSGTRLTVV.

The CDR3 region has the DNA TGCGCCAGCAGACGGACAGGTATCTATGGCTACACCTTC. Translated, it gives CASRRTGIYGYTF. The chain links TRBV5-1 to TRBJ1-2; 7 positions match TRBD1. With V trimmed by 5 bases and J by 4 bases, 5 bases remained unmatched. CDR3 size: 13 residues. CDR1 SGHRS and CDR2 YFSETQ come from the germline V gene.